The rows below give T cell receptor beta chains drawn from one sample of a study of blood T cell repertoires in COVID-19. Sequencing used immunoSEQ multiplex PCR; TCRdb keeps in-frame clones, though not all of them. Counted here are about 220,000 clones, approximately 78% occurring once; the ten biggest clones make up less than 6%. Material for sequencing was peripheral blood. Source of these receptors: a woman in her sixties or seventies with COVID-19, enrolled during active disease. CDR3s include the opening cysteine and the closing phenylalanine or tryptophan. The D gene is left open where the match is weak. Part of the rows lack a size; the others show once, few, many or a class for expanded clones.

d_call clone_size j_call v_call cdr3_aa cdr3_nt
NA NA TRBJ2-7 TRBV2 CASSGQVPTEQYF TGTGCCAGCAGTGGGCAGGTTCCTACCGAGCAGTACTTC
TRBD1 NA TRBJ2-2 TRBV28 CASSLLNRGWAGELFF TGTGCCAGCAGTTTATTAAACAGGGGATGGGCCGGGGAGCTGTTTTTT
NA NA TRBJ2-2 TRBV28 CASSSSRGIGELFF TGTGCCAGCAGTTCATCAAGGGGGATCGGGGAGCTGTTTTTT
NA NA TRBJ2-7 TRBV14 CASSQQGTYEQYF TGTGCCAGCAGCCAACAGGGGACCTACGAGCAGTACTTC
NA once TRBJ1-1 TRBV2 CASSEAGGAFF TGTGCCAGCAGTGAAGCGGGGGGAGCTTTCTTT
NA NA TRBJ2-7 TRBV7-2 CASSHGQIYEQYF TGTGCCAGCAGCCACGGACAGATCTACGAGCAGTACTTC
NA NA TRBJ2-1 TRBV5-1 CASSLAAGSYNEQFF TGCGCCAGCAGCTTGGCGGCGGGTTCCTACAATGAGCAGTTCTTC
NA NA TRBJ2-4 TRBV19 CASSVGLSGMKNIQYF TGTGCCAGTAGTGTAGGGCTCTCGGGAATGAAAAACATTCAGTACTTC
TRBD2 once TRBJ2-5 TRBV6-6 CASSFDSPGLAGSRGTQYF TGTGCCAGCAGCTTCGACAGCCCGGGACTAGCGGGGTCCCGGGGGACCCAGTACTTC
TRBD2 NA TRBJ2-3 TRBV28 CASSFETSGNTQYF TGTGCCAGCAGTTTCGAGACTAGCGGGAATACGCAGTATTTT
TRBD2 NA TRBJ2-1 TRBV6-2/TRBV6-3 CASSPTGTSSIYNEQFF TGTGCCAGCAGTCCGACCGGGACTAGCAGTATTTACAATGAGCAGTTCTTC
TRBD1 once TRBJ1-4 TRBV6-5 CASSPTGQSRKLFF TGTGCCAGCAGTCCCACGGGACAGTCCCGGAAACTGTTTTTT
NA NA TRBJ2-1 TRBV29-1 CSVGAISYNEQFF TGCAGCGTTGGTGCTATCTCCTACAATGAGCAGTTCTTC
NA NA TRBJ1-2 TRBV4-1 CASSQGSSGSNYGYTF TGCGCCAGCAGCCAAGGAAGTAGCGGTAGTAACTATGGCTACACCTTC
TRBD2 NA TRBJ2-1 TRBV19 CASSIEIYGGSSYNEQFF TGTGCCAGTAGTATAGAGATCTATGGCGGGAGCTCCTACAATGAGCAGTTCTTC
NA NA TRBJ2-1 TRBV19 CASRRSGTTPTEQFF TGTGCCAGTAGACGCAGCGGAACCACCCCTACGGAGCAGTTCTTC
NA NA TRBJ1-5 TRBV27 CASSTTSRTDPSDQPQHF TGTGCCAGCAGTACCACCTCCCGGACAGATCCCAGCGACCAGCCCCAGCATTTT
TRBD1 NA TRBJ2-1 TRBV29-1 CSVPGQGDNEQFF TGCAGCGTCCCGGGACAGGGGGACAATGAGCAGTTCTTC
TRBD2 NA TRBJ2-7 TRBV2 CASSGNVLAGTFSYEQYF TGTGCCAGCAGTGGGAATGTGCTAGCGGGTACCTTCTCCTACGAGCAGTACTTC
NA NA TRBJ1-6 TRBV25-1 CASGTVGGDNSPLHF TGTGCCAGCGGAACGGTGGGGGGGGATAATTCACCCCTCCACTTT
TRBD1 NA TRBJ1-3 TRBV4-3 CASSQATGGGNTIYF TGCGCCAGCAGCCAGGCTACAGGGGGCGGAAACACCATATATTTT
TRBD1 few TRBJ2-7 TRBV18 CASSLQTGSYEQYF TGTGCCAGCTCACTCCAGACAGGGTCCTACGAGCAGTACTTC
NA NA TRBJ2-3 TRBV5-1 CASSPVDSRTDTQYF TGCGCCAGCAGCCCGGTGGACAGCCGCACAGATACGCAGTATTTT
NA NA TRBJ2-3 TRBV19 CASSVRGGTDTQYF TGTGCCAGTAGCGTCAGGGGAGGCACAGATACGCAGTATTTT
NA NA TRBJ1-5 TRBV19 CASSISPLSNQPQHF TGTGCCAGTAGTATATCCCCACTTAGCAATCAGCCCCAGCATTTT
NA NA TRBJ1-5 TRBV16 CASSQSGWGNQPQHF TGTGCCAGCAGCCAATCCGGGTGGGGCAATCAGCCCCAGCATTTT
TRBD2 NA TRBJ2-7 TRBV11-3 CASSSRGGGCRYEQYF TGTGCCAGCAGCTCCCGGGGGGGAGGGTGCCGGTACGAGCAGTACTTC
TRBD2 few TRBJ2-2 TRBV27 CASSSSTSGNTGELFF TGTGCCAGCAGTTCCTCGACTAGCGGAAACACCGGGGAGCTGTTTTTT
NA NA TRBJ2-5 TRBV2 CASSGGRGRRETQYF TGTGCCAGCAGTGGTGGCAGGGGACGACGAGAGACCCAGTACTTC
NA NA TRBJ2-5 TRBV5-1 CASSLGAAQETQYF TGCGCCAGCAGCTTAGGGGCAGCCCAAGAGACCCAGTACTTC
TRBD2 NA TRBJ2-3 TRBV9 CASSTQRDRSTDTQYF TGTGCCAGCAGCACACAGCGGGATAGAAGCACAGATACGCAGTATTTT
TRBD2 NA TRBJ2-1 TRBV7-2 CASSLRPLLGLADTGEQFF TGTGCCAGCAGCTTGAGACCCCTGTTGGGACTAGCGGACACCGGTGAGCAGTTCTTC
NA NA TRBJ2-5 TRBV5-4 CASSLGPETQYF TGTGCCAGCAGCTTGGGGCCTGAGACCCAGTACTTC
NA NA TRBJ1-3 TRBV7-2 CASSLRGASGNTIYF TGTGCCAGCAGCCTCCGGGGGGCATCTGGAAACACCATATATTTT
TRBD1 once TRBJ1-2 TRBV5-4 CASSSKGTGGGYTF TGTGCCAGCAGCTCGAAAGGGACAGGGGGTGGCTACACCTTC
TRBD2 NA TRBJ2-1 TRBV28 CAVAGAASGSNEQFF TGTGCCGTCGCCGGGGCGGCTAGCGGGAGCAATGAGCAGTTCTTC
NA few TRBJ1-2 TRBV28 CATPGSAGYGYTF TGTGCCACACCAGGATCGGCAGGCTATGGCTACACCTTC
NA NA TRBJ1-6 TRBV3-1/TRBV3-2 CASRGDSYNSPLHF TGTGCCAGCAGAGGGGATAGTTATAATTCACCCCTCCACTTT
TRBD2 NA TRBJ2-3 TRBV11-1 CASSLLLAGTDTQYF TGTGCCAGCAGCTTACTACTAGCGGGGACAGATACGCAGTATTTT
TRBD2 NA TRBJ2-5 TRBV19 CASSLLAGANQETQYF TGTGCCAGTAGTCTTTTAGCGGGAGCTAACCAAGAGACCCAGTACTTC
TRBD1 NA TRBJ1-3 TRBV29-1 CSGGQGGDTIYF TGCAGCGGGGGACAGGGGGGAGACACCATATATTTT
NA NA TRBJ1-5 TRBV3-1/TRBV3-2 CASSQDSGQPQHF TGTGCCAGCAGCCAAGACAGCGGTCAGCCCCAGCATTTT
NA NA TRBJ2-3 TRBV4-3 CASSQAAGTQRTDTQYF TGCGCCAGCAGCCAAGCCGCCGGGACACAAAGGACAGATACGCAGTATTTT
NA NA TRBJ1-5 TRBV5-1 CASSLQSNQPQHF TGCGCCAGCAGCTTACAGAGTAATCAGCCCCAGCATTTT
NA NA TRBJ2-7 TRBV11-2 CASSPRSLALSEQYF TGTGCCAGCAGCCCTCGGTCCCTAGCTTTATCCGAGCAGTACTTC